This entry describes one TCR beta chain. Profiling relied on immunoSEQ multiplex PCR, and the TCRdb table lists in-frame clones only, not all of them. The table has 360,000 or so clones, around 91% seen once. CDR3 length: 17 amino acids. Germline V gives CDR1 SGHKS, CDR2 YYEKEE (reference sequence). V was clipped by 1 base and J by 6 bases; unmatched bases: 11. These data originate in a study of blood T cell repertoires in COVID-19. Looking at the study overall: The analysed material was cDNA or gDNA that came from T cells, B-cell-depleted T cells, or PBMCs.

The TCR was taken from a man between 18 and 35 years old with active or convalescent COVID-19. Material: peripheral blood. This rearrangement joins TRBV5-5 to TRBJ1-5; 9 bases align to TRBD1. The CDR3 DNA is TGTGCCAGCAGCTTGACGGCAAACAGGGGGCTGAGTCAGCCCCAGCATTTT. Protein product: CASSLTANRGLSQPQHF.